The 15 T cell receptor beta chains listed next were all sequenced from one sample in a study of post-analysis software for immune sequencing data. General study points: Included in a set of several TRBV segments more frequent in patients than controls were TRBV5-6, TRBV5-1 and TRBV20-1.

Included in the TCR beta cDNA libraries were unique molecular identifiers. TCRdb reprocessed the PCR reads via MiXCR and lists one record per CDR3 protein. Counted here are about 820,000 distinct CDR3 sequences, approximately 50% occurring once; the ten biggest clones make up about 4.5%. No cognate antigen is known for these TCRs. Material: blood. These TCRs come from a girl aged 10-17 years with multiple sclerosis.

The sample holds a few counts of this clonotype. The chain combines TRBV18 with TRBJ1-1; the D gene is possibly TRBD1 (5 bases). Trimming removed 1 base from V and 4 bases from J, with 13 bases in between. The CDR3 has 15 amino acids. Germline V gene lookup returns CDR1 KGHSH and CDR2 LQKENI. The CDR3 DNA follows: TGTGCCAGCTCACCACGATTAGGGGTGGTCACTGAAGCTTTCTTT. As protein: CASSPRLGVVTEAFF. The entire variable domain, with the rest obtained from reference TRBV18 and TRBJ1-1, is as follows: NAGVMQNPRHLVRRRGQEARLRCSPMKGHSHVYWYRQLPEEGLKFMVYLQKENIIDESGMPKERFSAEFPKEGPSILRIQQVVRGDSAAYFCASSPRLGVVTEAFFGQGTRLTVV.

There are a few counts of this clonotype. The chain is built from TRBV6-5 and TRBJ1-2; D is uncertain. Germline lookup yields CDR1 MNHEY and CDR2 SVGAGI. The CDR3 has 13 amino acids. V gave up 5 bases and J gave up 4 bases, with 11 bases separating them. The CDR3 nucleotides are TGTGCCAGCAGTCTTACGGCCTTCTATGGCTACACCTTC. This codes for CASSLTAFYGYTF.

This clonotype has only a few counts. The gene calls are TRBV20-1 and TRBJ2-5; D ambiguous. The CDR3 covers 13 residues. V gave up 1 base and J gave up 7 bases, with 13 bases separating them. The germline V gene encodes CDR1 DFQATT and CDR2 SNEGSKA (reference sequence). As DNA, the CDR3 is TGCAGTGCTAGAGCCGAGTTTCCCGGGACCCAGTACTTC. It yields the protein CSARAEFPGTQYF.

V is TRBV2 and J is TRBJ1-2, with 7 bases aligning to TRBD1. CDR1 and CDR2 (germline): SNHLY, FYNNEI. The junction had 16 bases not matched to a gene; V was cut back by 8 bases and J by 4 bases. The CDR3 length is 16 residues. The CDR3 sequence is CASAPADRDALYGYTF. CDR3 in DNA: TGTGCCAGCGCCCCTGCTGACAGGGATGCTCTCTATGGCTACACCTTC.

Written as DNA, the CDR3 is TGTGCCAGCAGCCCCGGACAGATGAACACTGAAGCTTTCTTT. It encodes CASSPGQMNTEAFF. The rearrangement links TRBV7-9 to TRBJ1-1, with a weak D call TRBD1 (6 bases). In germline, CDR1 is SEHNR, CDR2 FQNEAQ (reference sequence). The CDR3 runs to 14 residues. Between the trimmed V and J ends, which lost 5 bases and 0 bases, there was a span of 10 bases.

V is TRBV29-1 and J is TRBJ2-3; 11 bases match TRBD2. V lost 4 bases and J lost 4; bases outside the gene matches: 4. The germline V gene encodes CDR1 SQVTM and CDR2 ANQGSEA. This CDR3 has 14 amino acids. CDR3 protein: CSVGYSGGADTQYF. CDR3 bases: TGCAGCGTTGGTTATAGCGGGGGGGCAGATACGCAGTATTTT.

This sequence joins TRBV10-2 and TRBJ1-2; a possible D gene is TRBD1 (6 bases). The ends were cut back, 3 bases at V and 2 bases at J, with 13 bases in the middle. Per the germline V gene, CDR1 is WSHSY and CDR2 is SAAADI. The CDR3 spans 15 residues. The CDR3 sequence is CASSDQPGTNYGYTF. CDR3 nucleotides: TGCGCCAGCAGTGACCAACCCGGGACAAACTATGGCTACACCTTC.

The chain carries TRBV20-1 and TRBJ1-2; D may be TRBD1 (6 bases). CDR1 and CDR2 (germline): DFQATT, SNEGSKA (reference sequence). This CDR3 comprises 13 residues. V shed 3 bases and J shed 5 bases, with 13 bases lying between them. CDR3 region: CSARGLGAYGYTF. The CDR3 DNA sequence: TGCAGTGCTAGGGGGTTGGGGGCTTATGGCTACACCTTC.

This clonotype has ten or more counts. The chain couples TRBV10-2 to TRBJ2-7, with D hard to call. The V end lost 5 bases, the J end lost 3 bases, and 11 bases lay between the germline ends. Germline V CDR1 and CDR2: WSHSY, SAAADI. The CDR3 is 13 residues long. The CDR3 DNA reads as TGCGCCAGCAGTCCAGTGTCACTCTACGAGCAGTACTTC. Translated, it gives CASSPVSLYEQYF.

This clonotype has a count of ten or more. One end of the junction is discordant with germline, which a read error may explain. This rearrangement joins TRBV5-1 to TRBJ2-7; 7 bases map to TRBD2. The CDR3 is 14 residues long. Germline loops: CDR1 SGHRS, CDR2 YFSETQ. The CDR3, as DNA: TGTGCCAGCAGCTCCGGGGGGAGCTCCTACGAGCAGTACTTC. Translated, it gives CASSSGGSSYEQYF.

V and J are TRBV11-2 and TRBJ2-7; TRBD2 aligns across 8 bases. The CDR3 runs to 17 residues. Germline trimming cut 1 base from V and 2 bases from J; bases unmatched to any gene: 10. The V gene's germline CDR1 is SGHAT and CDR2 FQNNGV. DNA for the CDR3: TGTGCCAGCAGCTTAGTTTCCAGCGGGGGATCCCCCTACGAGCAGTACTTC. It specifies CASSLVSSGGSPYEQYF.

The V and J genes are TRBV6-5 and TRBJ1-2; 9 bases fit TRBD1. Trimming took 2 bases from V and 6 from J; bases not matched to a gene: 7. This CDR3 region has 15 residues. Germline V gene lookup returns CDR1 MNHEY and CDR2 SVGAGI. CDR3 in DNA: TGTGCCAGCAGTTACATTACAGGGGGCGAAAATGGCTACACCTTC. Its protein is CASSYITGGENGYTF.

This chain links TRBV6-5 with TRBJ1-2; D remains ambiguous. Trimming cost V 4 bases and J 1 base, with 16 bases left between them. The V gene's germline CDR1 is MNHEY and CDR2 SVGAGI. The CDR3 extends over 16 amino acids. This CDR3 is CASSLLPGRINYGYTF. As DNA, the CDR3 is TGTGCCAGCAGTTTACTCCCCGGACGGATTAACTATGGCTACACCTTC.

The chain carries TRBV2 and TRBJ2-1, with D tentatively TRBD2 (7 bases). This CDR3 has 12 residues. The germline V gene encodes CDR1 SNHLY and CDR2 FYNNEI. The CDR3 nucleotides are TGTGCAGGGGGGGGGCAGGACAATGAGCAGTTCTTC. Protein sequence: CAGGGQDNEQFF.

This chain uses TRBV7-8 with TRBJ2-5; 14 nucleotides align to TRBD2. J gave up 0 bases and V 2 bases, and 14 bases lay outside the gene matches. CDR1 and CDR2 (germline): SGHVS, FQNEAQ. CDR3 length: 21 amino acids. CDR3 protein: CASSLPKTSGRALPYQETQYF. DNA of the CDR3: TGTGCCAGCAGCTTACCAAAGACTAGCGGGAGGGCCCTCCCGTACCAAGAGACCCAGTACTTC.